This is a list of T cell receptor beta chains from one sample in a study of T cells in Graves' hyperthyroidism and ophthalmopathy. MiXCR, applied by TCRdb to the multiplex PCR reads, yields one record per CDR3 protein. Of a few hundred thousand distinct CDR3 sequences detected, about half appear once; the ten largest clones hold around 8%. Sequenced input: peripheral blood or thyroid tissue (not recorded which). The receptors were gathered from a woman under 30 with Graves' hyperthyroidism. The CDR3 runs from the conserved cysteine through the conserved F or W. D genes are given only for firm matches. Size is omitted from some rows. Given values are once, few, many or a class for expanded clones.

size: many
V: TRBV11-2
J: TRBJ1-1
D: -
CDR3: CASSLEWQGGTEAFF
DNA: TGTGCCAGCAGCTTAGAATGGCAGGGCGGGACTGAAGCTTTCTTT

size: many
V: TRBV12-3/TRBV12-4
J: TRBJ1-1
D: -
CDR3: CASSDDRTSEAFF
DNA: TGTGCCAGCAGTGATGACAGGACGAGTGAAGCTTTCTTT

size: -
V: TRBV12-3/TRBV12-4
J: TRBJ2-1
D: -
CDR3: CASSISAWDNEQFF
DNA: TGTGCCAGCAGTATCTCGGCCTGGGACAATGAGCAGTTCTTC

size: few
V: TRBV7-2
J: TRBJ2-5
D: -
CDR3: CASSQFSQETQYF
DNA: TGTGCCAGCAGCCAATTTTCCCAAGAGACCCAGTACTTC

size: -
V: TRBV20-1
J: TRBJ2-1
D: TRBD1
CDR3: CSALGGTRAYGQFF
DNA: TGCAGTGCTCTAGGGGGCACGCGAGCGTATGGGCAGTTCTTC

size: -
V: TRBV12-3/TRBV12-4
J: TRBJ2-3
D: TRBD2
CDR3: CASSKPGLAGVIDTQYF
DNA: TGTGCCAGCAGTAAACCCGGACTAGCGGGAGTCATAGATACGCAGTATTTT

size: few
V: TRBV5-6
J: TRBJ2-1
D: -
CDR3: CASSLWEGNEQFF
DNA: TGTGCCAGCAGCTTATGGGAAGGCAATGAGCAGTTCTTC

size: many
V: TRBV12-3/TRBV12-4
J: TRBJ2-2
D: TRBD1
CDR3: CASSDRGRRTGELFF
DNA: TGTGCCAGCAGTGACAGGGGGCGTCGCACCGGGGAGCTGTTTTTT

size: -
V: TRBV20-1
J: TRBJ2-7
D: -
CDR3: CSATQGNGRTFEQYF
DNA: TGCAGTGCTACACAGGGAAACGGGAGGACCTTCGAGCAGTACTTC

size: -
V: TRBV25-1
J: TRBJ2-7
D: -
CDR3: CASNFSRGSCEQYF
DNA: TGTGCCAGCAATTTCTCCAGGGGCTCCTGCGAGCAGTACTTC

size: many
V: TRBV11-2
J: TRBJ2-2
D: TRBD2
CDR3: CASSLVGGRYTGELFF
DNA: TGTGCCAGCAGCTTAGTGGGCGGGAGGTACACCGGGGAGCTGTTTTTT

size: -
V: TRBV9
J: TRBJ2-2
D: -
CDR3: CASSPYGLGEQFF
DNA: TGTGCCAGCAGCCCGTACGGGTTAGGTGAGCAGTTTTTT

size: many
V: TRBV6-5
J: TRBJ2-5
D: -
CDR3: CASSYWPGRETQYF
DNA: TGTGCCAGCAGTTATTGGCCGGGGCGAGAGACCCAGTACTTC

size: -
V: TRBV20-1
J: TRBJ2-7
D: TRBD2
CDR3: CSARDLAGDYEQYF
DNA: TGCAGTGCTAGAGATCTAGCGGGAGACTACGAGCAGTACTTC

size: -
V: TRBV20-1
J: TRBJ1-2
D: -
CDR3: CSASGTPNYGYTF
DNA: TGCAGTGCTAGCGGGACACCTAACTATGGCTACACCTTC

size: many
V: TRBV4-1
J: TRBJ1-5
D: -
CDR3: CASSHPPTQGGNSNQPQHF
DNA: TGCGCCAGCAGCCACCCCCCCACTCAAGGGGGGAATAGCAATCAGCCCCAGCATTTT

size: -
V: TRBV4-1
J: TRBJ1-1
D: -
CDR3: CASRLGRDTEAFF
DNA: TGCGCCAGCCGACTGGGAAGGGACACTGAAGCTTTCTTT

size: -
V: TRBV7-7
J: TRBJ2-2
D: -
CDR3: CASSPQVNTGELFF
DNA: TGTGCTAGCAGCCCACAGGTGAACACCGGGGAGCTGTTTTTT

size: -
V: TRBV20-1
J: TRBJ2-1
D: -
CDR3: CSARPGSSYNEQFF
DNA: TGCAGTGCTAGACCCGGCAGCTCCTACAATGAGCAGTTCTTC

size: many
V: TRBV5-4
J: TRBJ2-7
D: -
CDR3: CASSSETGAYEQYF
DNA: TGTGCCAGCAGCTCGGAGACAGGAGCCTACGAGCAGTACTTC

size: few
V: TRBV24-1
J: TRBJ2-1
D: TRBD1
CDR3: CATRHGGQGEQFF
DNA: TGTGCCACCAGGCATGGAGGACAGGGTGAGCAGTTCTTC

size: many
V: TRBV9
J: TRBJ1-1
D: -
CDR3: CASSGETWGTSVFF
DNA: TGTGCCAGCAGCGGGGAGACATGGGGAACCTCCGTATTCTTT

size: many
V: TRBV7-6
J: TRBJ2-7
D: -
CDR3: CASSPQFGTRYEQYF
DNA: TGTGCCAGCAGCCCACAATTTGGGACTCGGTACGAGCAGTACTTC

size: many
V: TRBV7-2
J: TRBJ2-5
D: TRBD2
CDR3: CASWGLAGDVTETQYF
DNA: TGTGCCAGTTGGGGGCTAGCGGGAGATGTAACTGAGACCCAGTACTTC

size: many
V: TRBV6-6
J: TRBJ2-2
D: -
CDR3: CASSYSSGTGELFF
DNA: TGTGCCAGCAGTTACTCGAGTGGGACCGGGGAGCTGTTTTTT

size: many
V: TRBV20-1
J: TRBJ2-6
D: TRBD2
CDR3: CSARQGLAGSGANVLTF
DNA: TGCAGTGCTAGACAGGGTCTAGCGGGCTCTGGGGCCAACGTCCTGACTTTC

size: many
V: TRBV7-9
J: TRBJ1-1
D: -
CDR3: CASTITEAEAFF
DNA: TGTGCCAGCACCATTACAGAGGCTGAAGCTTTCTTT

size: many
V: TRBV20-1
J: TRBJ1-2
D: -
CDR3: CSASADSVANYGYTF
DNA: TGCAGTGCTAGTGCTGATTCGGTAGCTAACTATGGCTACACCTTC

size: -
V: TRBV20-1
J: TRBJ1-4
D: -
CDR3: CSASGAGGYEKLFF
DNA: TGCAGTGCTAGCGGGGCGGGAGGGTATGAAAAACTGTTTTTT

size: few
V: TRBV6-5
J: TRBJ2-2
D: TRBD2
CDR3: CASRKSGRADTGELFF
DNA: TGTGCCAGCCGCAAAAGCGGGAGGGCCGACACCGGGGAGCTGTTTTTT

size: -
V: TRBV7-3
J: TRBJ2-7
D: -
CDR3: CASSLIGRHDEQYF
DNA: TGTGCCAGCAGCTTAATAGGGAGGCATGACGAGCAGTACTTC

size: many
V: TRBV7-2
J: TRBJ1-2
D: -
CDR3: CASTSVRSNYGYTF
DNA: TGTGCCAGCACCTCCGTAAGGTCTAACTATGGCTACACCTTC

size: few
V: TRBV7-2
J: TRBJ2-3
D: -
CDR3: CASSLGRADTQYF
DNA: TGTGCCAGCAGCTTAGGACGCGCAGATACGCAGTATTTT

size: -
V: TRBV9
J: TRBJ1-6
D: -
CDR3: CASSAQEQGPWNSPLHF
DNA: TGTGCCAGCAGCGCCCAGGAACAGGGCCCTTGGAATTCACCCCTCCACTTT

size: many
V: TRBV29-1
J: TRBJ1-4
D: TRBD1
CDR3: CSVEGQGEGTNEKLFF
DNA: TGCAGCGTTGAGGGACAGGGGGAAGGTACTAATGAAAAACTGTTTTTT

size: -
V: TRBV29-1
J: TRBJ2-5
D: -
CDR3: CSVGGFLAGTQYF
DNA: TGCAGCGTTGGAGGTTTTCTAGCAGGGACCCAGTACTTC

size: many
V: TRBV7-2
J: TRBJ1-3
D: -
CDR3: CASSLDPASSGNTIYF
DNA: TGTGCCAGCAGCTTAGACCCGGCGAGCTCTGGAAACACCATATATTTT

size: many
V: TRBV20-1
J: TRBJ1-2
D: -
CDR3: CSGQDSGYGYTF
DNA: TGCAGTGGTCAAGACAGTGGCTATGGCTACACCTTC

size: few
V: TRBV6-5
J: TRBJ1-4
D: -
CDR3: CASRDKTRTANEKLFF
DNA: TGTGCCAGCAGGGACAAGACGAGGACGGCTAATGAAAAACTGTTTTTT

size: many
V: TRBV24-1
J: TRBJ2-2
D: -
CDR3: CATGVETGELFF
DNA: TGTGCCACCGGAGTAGAAACCGGGGAGCTGTTTTTT

size: many
V: TRBV20-1
J: TRBJ2-6
D: -
CDR3: CSAREVGAFGSGANVLTF
DNA: TGCAGTGCTAGAGAGGTTGGGGCTTTTGGTTCCGGGGCCAACGTCCTGACTTTC

size: -
V: TRBV19
J: TRBJ1-4
D: -
CDR3: CASTALTGQMEKLFF
DNA: TGTGCCAGTACTGCCCTTACAGGGCAGATGGAAAAACTGTTTTTT

size: -
V: TRBV5-5
J: TRBJ1-4
D: -
CDR3: CASSKAWDNEKLFF
DNA: TGTGCCAGCAGCAAGGCCTGGGACAATGAAAAACTGTTTTTT

size: -
V: TRBV7-2
J: TRBJ2-7
D: -
CDR3: CAGSLEGGAYEQCF
DNA: TGTGCCGGCAGCTTAGAGGGGGGGGCCTACGAGCAGTGCTTC

size: many
V: TRBV20-1
J: TRBJ2-7
D: TRBD2
CDR3: CSASSAGGAYEQYF
DNA: TGCAGTGCTAGTTCCGCGGGAGGCGCCTACGAGCAGTACTTC

size: many
V: TRBV7-6
J: TRBJ1-1
D: -
CDR3: CASSFLAKGTVNTEAFF
DNA: TGTGCCAGCAGCTTTTTGGCGAAGGGAACGGTGAACACTGAAGCTTTCTTT